This TCR beta chain was obtained from a study of T cell responses to AZD1222 COVID-19 vaccine (dated by TCRdb to 2020 to 2022). Study-wide context: TCR sequencing covered 233 trial participants: approximately 200 given two doses of AZD1222 and about 26 given two doses of MenACWY control vaccine. Enrollment into the trials was organized by age into subgroups of 18-55, 56-69 and 70-plus years, and those subgroups contained 148, 28 and 57 TCR-sequenced participants, respectively.

The junction carries 10 bases between V and J, which are trimmed by 4 bases and 4 bases respectively. The CDR3 has 14 amino acids, counting the end cysteine and phenylalanine. The CDR3 DNA has 42 bases and is translated from base 1. From a lookup of the germline V gene (reference sequence), CDR1 and CDR2 are LGHDT and YNNKEL. This clone appeared a single time. Its specific antigen is unknown. The input lacks base qualities; no much larger clone sits a single base away. Taken with the paper, the label for time point translates to: about 28 days (+/-7) after the second vaccine dose. AZD1222 recipients given second doses at about 4 weeks or at about 12 weeks were pooled, since spike-specific TCR depth and breadth were not found to differ between the two schedules. The vaccinee samples were drawn from two UK trials, COV001 and COV002, one of which was a single-blind randomized controlled phase 2/3 trial testing AZD1222 (ChAdOx1 nCoV-19) in healthy adults. Trial participant PBMC samples were collected at day 0 and day 28 after the second dose for TCRbeta chain sequencing.

The CDR3 regions of human TCRbeta chains were analyzed by immunosequencing. In the original analysis: TCRs in the repertoires were matched against a reference library of SARS-CoV-2-specific TCRs that had been generated with the MIRA antigen-specificity platform. Breadth was defined as the fraction of unique TCRs that were SARS-CoV-2-associated, and depth was defined as the fraction of total T cells that were SARS-CoV-2-associated. Using the MIRA data, each spike-specific TCR was assigned both to the spike region to which the TCR was reactive and to a CD4 or CD8 class. Log10-transformed breadth and depth values were compared by one-way ANOVA with Sidak's multiple comparisons tests. The table comes from immuneACCESS by way of TCRdb, which keeps in-frame sequences with V and J called. Part of the clones is missing from these tables; in studies checked, under half for an unresolved V gene and the rest for unknown reasons. V and J calls and clone size come straight from that table; D and trimming were deduced from the DNA. The table for this sample lists under 200,000 clones; 85% to 90% of them were counted only once. Approximately 4.5% of the sample rests with the top ten.

The research as a whole found: The whole spike protein was spanned by vaccine-associated CD4 TCRs, and dominant responses were seen in regions 160-218 and 743-854. Nearly half of unique spike-specific TCRs reportedly recognized epitopes outside regions mutated in the B.1.351 and B.1.1.7 variants. A significant rise in spike-specific TCR breadth and depth was observed after two AZD1222 doses relative to day 0 and relative to MenACWY recipients. Participants were mostly white British and included more females than males, and it was suggested by the authors that clonal diversity may have been underestimated. Because no samples from the day 14 peak response were available, repertoires could be characterized only after the peak T cell response. The 56-69-year group was small, and its depth increase did not reach significance, likely because of low power. Only a handful of AZD1222 recipients were SARS-CoV-2 seropositive at baseline, limiting conclusions about previously exposed vaccinees.

The V gene is TRBV3-1 (or the pseudogene TRBV3-2) and the J gene is TRBJ1-4, with the D gene not confidently named. This TCR came from an adult who received the AZD1222 COVID-19 vaccine. The sequences come from peripheral blood, collected 28 days after the second AZD1222 dose. The base sequence is TGTGCCAGCAGCCTATGGCAGTTTAATGAAAAACTGTTTTTT. Its product reads: CASSLWQFNEKLFF.